This entry features one T cell receptor (beta chain) sequence. The antigen remains unidentified. The data belong to a study of cytomegalovirus exposure and HLA in healthy donors. Whole-study findings and limits: For most TCR beta V segments, an earlier analysis put the productive rate at about 90% or about 30% of the time. High sensitivity and specificity were reportedly achieved when the classifier diagnosed cytomegalovirus status.

This CDR3 spans 17 amino acids. Germline CDR1 reads SGHDT; CDR2 reads YYEEEE. Trimming removed 9 bases from V and 4 bases from J; junction bases left unmatched: 18. It was healthy bone marrow donors who served as donors. Each donor was nominally healthy when sampled (though unrecorded immune exposures were likely). With 60 Vbeta and 13 Jbeta primers, the PCR was carried out. Clones were sequenced by immunoSEQ multiplex PCR, and TCRdb holds only the in-frame ones, with some missing. The sample consists of roughly 200,000 clones, roughly 80% of them appearing once. The material sequenced was PBMCs. This receptor was taken from a man in his forties in good health and CMV-seropositive. The chain recombines TRBV5-6 with TRBJ2-7; 11 nucleotides line up with TRBD1. The CDR3 DNA reads TGTGCCACCCCCCCCGAGGCGGGACAGGGGGTGAATTACGAGCAGTACTTC. Residues: CATPPEAGQGVNYEQYF. Full variable domain (outside the CDR3, taken from reference TRBV5-6 and TRBJ2-7): DAGVTQSPTHLIKTRGQQVTLRCSPKSGHDTVSWYQQALGQGPQFIFQYYEEEERQRGNFPDRFSGHQFPNYSSELNVNALLLGDSALYLCATPPEAGQGVNYEQYFGPGTRLTVT.